Below are 14 T cell receptor beta chains sequenced from a single sample in a study of human thymus T cells. Corrective heart surgery yielded the resections from which the thymus tissue came. TCRdb's table, derived via immunoSEQ multiplex PCR, lists solely in-frame clones and lacks some. The sample lists around 130,000 clones; about 94% were seen once. The sample consisted of thymus tissue. The receptors were sampled from a boy under two years old with a congenital heart defect but otherwise immunologically healthy.

J is TRBJ2-3 and V is TRBV5-1, with TRBD2 matching over 10 bases. The junction had 18 bases not matched to a gene; V was cut back by 0 bases and J by 8 bases. CDR3 length: 19 amino acids. Germline V gives CDR1 SGHRS, CDR2 YFSETQ. The CDR3 sequence is CASSLVLAGVILNAGTQYF. For the CDR3, the DNA is TGCGCCAGCAGCTTGGTCCTAGCGGGGGTGATACTCAATGCGGGTACGCAGTATTTT. Full variable domain (missing parts from reference TRBV5-1 and TRBJ2-3): KAGVTQTPRYLIKTRGQQVTLSCSPISGHRSVSWYQQTPGQGLQFLFEYFSETQRNKGNFPGRFSGRQFSNSRSEMNVSTLELGDSALYLCASSLVLAGVILNAGTQYFGPGTRLTVL.

This sequence joins TRBV5-1 and TRBJ2-3; D not certain. Trimming left V 2 bases short and J 5 bases short, with 12 bases between. CDR1 is SGHRS, CDR2 YFSETQ, per germline. This CDR3 region has 14 residues. CDR3 amino acids: CASSFDNLEDTQYF. CDR3 nucleotide sequence: TGCGCCAGCAGCTTCGACAACCTGGAAGATACGCAGTATTTT.

The J gene is TRBJ2-3, the V gene TRBV30, with 12 bases fitting TRBD2. Germline trimming cut 3 bases from V and 0 bases from J; bases unmatched to any gene: 13. Germline CDR1 reads GTSNPN; CDR2 reads SVGIG (reference sequence). The length of the CDR3 is 19 residues. CDR3: CAWRCKHRTSGDSTDTQYF. CDR3 sequence (DNA): TGTGCCTGGAGGTGTAAACATCGGACTAGCGGGGATAGCACAGATACGCAGTATTTT.

The chain couples TRBV5-1 to TRBJ2-3; no reliable D call. Trimming took 4 bases from V and 10 from J, leaving 13 bases between them. The CDR3 is 12 residues long. The germline V gene has CDR1 SGHRS and CDR2 YFSETQ. The CDR3 is CASSTLSGPQYF. CDR3 nucleotide sequence: TGCGCCAGCAGCACCTTGTCCGGACCGCAGTATTTT.

This clone has just a few counts. This chain joins TRBV20-1 and TRBJ1-2; D not resolved. Looked up from germline, CDR1 is DFQATT and CDR2 is SNEGSKA (reference sequence). The CDR3 is 10 amino acids. Trimming shortened V by 6 bases and J by 3 bases, and 5 bases separated the two germline ends. CDR3 sequence: CSASHYGYTF. In nucleotides, the CDR3 is TGCAGTGCGTCTCACTATGGCTACACCTTC.

The chain combines TRBV4-1 with TRBJ2-7; possible D gene TRBD1, 7 bases. Looked up from germline, CDR1 is MGHRA and CDR2 is YSYEKL. CDR3 length: 19 amino acids. With 1 base removed from V and 1 base from J, the gap between germline ends came to 23 bases. The CDR3 loop reads CASSQALVVLEGASYEQYF. In DNA, the CDR3 is TGCGCCAGCAGCCAAGCGTTGGTGGTATTGGAGGGGGCTTCCTACGAGCAGTACTTC.

The V call is TRBV6-1, the J call TRBJ1-2; D ambiguous. CDR3 length equals 14 residues. V was pared by 6 bases and J by 8 bases, with 19 bases between. CDR1 MNHNS and CDR2 SASEGT come from the germline V gene. CDR3 DNA: TGTGCCAGCAGGGGGAGAGGGTCCGAAATAGGCTACACCTTC. Amino acids: CASRGRGSEIGYTF.

This rearrangement joins TRBV28 to TRBJ2-3, with 7 bases that match TRBD2. V dropped 3 bases and J dropped 3; count of bases not matched to a gene: 6. The CDR3 loop spans 15 amino acids. From germline, CDR1 is MDHEN and CDR2 SYDVKM. In DNA, the CDR3 is TGTGCCAGCAGTTTGGGGGGGGTTAGGACAGATACGCAGTATTTT. This codes for CASSLGGVRTDTQYF.

The rearrangement joins TRBV7-2 to TRBJ2-5; possible D gene TRBD2, 6 bases. The CDR3 length is 15 residues. CDR1 is SGHTA, CDR2 FQGNSA, per germline. Trimming pared 2 bases from V and 1 base from J, leaving 11 bases between. The CDR3 coding sequence is TGTGCCAGCAGCTTACCCGGGCGGGGCCAAGAGACCCAGTACTTC. Amino acid sequence: CASSLPGRGQETQYF.

The count of this clone is one. The gene calls are TRBV5-4 and TRBJ2-1; possibly TRBD2 for D (5 bases). The CDR3 is 14 residues long. Germline CDR1 reads SGHNT; CDR2 reads YYREEE (reference sequence). Trimming stripped 0 bases from V and 6 bases from J, with 10 bases between. CDR3 region: CASSLAEEANEQFF. The CDR3 DNA sequence: TGTGCCAGCAGCTTGGCCGAGGAGGCCAATGAGCAGTTCTTC.

J is TRBJ2-3 and V is TRBV5-6; 9 positions agree with TRBD2. V gave up 4 bases and J gave up 3 bases; unmatched junction bases: 9. From germline, CDR1 is SGHDT and CDR2 YYEEEE. The length of the CDR3 is 16 residues. The CDR3 sequence: CASSRGGAVLTDTQYF. As DNA, the CDR3 is TGTGCCAGCAGCCGCGGGGGGGCCGTTTTGACAGATACGCAGTATTTT.

The chain has TRBV28 and TRBJ1-5, with D unclear. V lost 2 bases, J lost 1 base, and 3 bases lay in between. CDR3 length equals 13 residues. Germline assignment: CDR1 MDHEN and CDR2 SYDVKM. CDR3 nucleotides: TGTGCCAGCAGTTTAGACAGCAATCAGCCCCAGCATTTT. It specifies CASSLDSNQPQHF.

The chain employs TRBV4-3 and TRBJ2-7; a possible D gene is TRBD2 (5 bases). The V gene's germline CDR1 is LGHNA and CDR2 YSLEER. V lost 1 base and J 4 bases, leaving 14 bases between the germline ends. This CDR3 is built from 15 residues. CDR3 protein: CASSQVSEGSYEQYF. The CDR3 nucleotides are TGCGCCAGCAGCCAAGTTTCTGAGGGCTCTTACGAGCAGTACTTC.

Concerning this clone: The junction departs from the called germline gene at one end, perhaps through a read error. This chain uses TRBV19 with TRBJ2-4; 15 nucleotides line up with TRBD2. CDR3 length: 14 residues. Looked up from germline, CDR1 is LNHDA and CDR2 is SQIVND (reference sequence). CDR3: CASSPGLAGGRFHF. The CDR3 DNA sequence: TGTGCCAGTAGTCCGGGACTAGCGGGGGGCCGGTTCCACTTC.